A selection of T cell receptor beta chains follows, all from one sample in a study of OX40 agonist ivuxolimab in advanced cancers. Some clones are missing from TCRdb's copy, which holds only in-frame ones; the method was immunoSEQ multiplex PCR. This table has roughly 30,000 clones, 90% appearing once. The source was CD4+ or CD8+ T cells sorted from blood, collected in a trial of the OX40 agonist ivuxolimab. These receptors came from an adult with an advanced solid tumor such as melanoma, head and neck, liver or kidney cancer. Both conserved end residues are part of each CDR3. Fields, in order: CDR3 DNA, CDR3 protein, J gene, V gene, clone size, D gene. A D gene is named only where the DNA matches it firmly. Where a row states a size, it is once, few, many or the class of an expanded clone; other rows omit it.

TGTGCCAGCAGTGGCGGGACAGGGGGAGATACGCAGTATTTT CASSGGTGGDTQYF TRBJ2-3 TRBV28 . TRBD1
TGTGCCAGTAGTCTACAGGTTAGCAATCAGCCCCAGCATTTT CASSLQVSNQPQHF TRBJ1-5 TRBV19 . .
TGTGCCCCCCGGAGCAAGGACCTGAGCTCCTACGAGCAGTACTTC CAPRSKDLSSYEQYF TRBJ2-7 TRBV10-3 . .
TGTGCCAGTAGTATAACAGGGGGGACAACTGAAGCTTTCTTT CASSITGGTTEAFF TRBJ1-1 TRBV19 once TRBD1
TGTGCCAGCAGCATAAATATGCCTAGCGGGGGGACTAGCACAGATACGCAGTATTTT CASSINMPSGGTSTDTQYF TRBJ2-3 TRBV11-2 . TRBD2
TGTGCCAGCAGTACACCCGATGCGGGGGGGTCTTACAATGAGCAGTTCTTC CASSTPDAGGSYNEQFF TRBJ2-1 TRBV28 . TRBD2
TGTGCCAGCAGTGTGAACGGACGTCTTAACTATGGCTACACCTTC CASSVNGRLNYGYTF TRBJ1-2 TRBV25-1 . .
TGCGCCAGCAGCTTGGACAGGGCAGGCAATCAGCCCCAGCATTTT CASSLDRAGNQPQHF TRBJ1-5 TRBV5-1 . .
TGTGCCAGCAGTTTAACCACCTGGACAGGGGTTAACTATGGCTACACCTTC CASSLTTWTGVNYGYTF TRBJ1-2 TRBV28 . TRBD1
TGCGCCAGCAGCTTGAGTGGCAGCTCCTACGAGCAGTACTTC CASSLSGSSYEQYF TRBJ2-7 TRBV5-1 . .
TGTGCCAGCAGTGACTCGGCAGGGAGGAATTCACCCCTCCACTTT CASSDSAGRNSPLHF TRBJ1-6 TRBV6-4 . .
TGCGCCAGCAGCCAAGGGGAGGGGGCCTACGAGCAGTACTTC CASSQGEGAYEQYF TRBJ2-7 TRBV4-3 . .
TGTGCCAGCAGTGATACCCGCCCACACGAGCAGTACTTC CASSDTRPHEQYF TRBJ2-7 TRBV6-1 . .
TGCGCCAGCAGCCAAGAAAGTGGGGGGGCCTACGAGCAGTACTTC CASSQESGGAYEQYF TRBJ2-7 TRBV4-1 . TRBD2
TGTGCCACCAGCGCTTTGTGCTCCACCTTC CATSALCSTF TRBJ1-2 TRBV15 . .